These 17 T cell receptor beta chains were sequenced from one sample in a study of human T cells and chemical hapten exposure. TCRdb ran MiXCR on the RACE reads and lists one entry per CDR3 protein. The sample has over 100,000 distinct CDR3 sequences; around 8.2% are singletons. Time point denoted: healthy volunteer bleed at 2 weeks. From whole blood left unfractionated, total RNA was extracted. Material for sequencing was whole blood. The receptor source for this set is a male donor in good health. Some clones in this sample may be carry-over from other donors' samples.

The chain carries TRBV19 and TRBJ1-2; TRBD1 matches 7 bases. The CDR3 length is 14 residues. The V gene end was trimmed by 6 bases and the J gene end by 2 bases; junction bases not matched to a gene: 6. Germline assignment: CDR1 LNHDA and CDR2 SQIVND (reference sequence). CDR3 sequence: CASSDRVLNYGYTF. The CDR3 bases are TGTGCCAGTAGCGACAGGGTTTTGAACTATGGCTACACCTTC.

A few counts support this clonotype. This rearrangement joins TRBV3-1 to TRBJ2-2; a weak D match, TRBD1 (5 bases). The germline V gene has CDR1 LGHDT and CDR2 YNNKEL (reference sequence). CDR3 length: 16 residues. V shed 2 bases and J shed 2 bases, with 12 bases lying between them. Here the CDR3 reads CASSQIKTANTGELFF. The DNA of the CDR3 is TGTGCCAGCAGCCAAATAAAGACAGCCAACACCGGGGAGCTGTTTTTT.

This clonotype was seen only a few times. The chain is built from TRBV27 and TRBJ1-1; D remains ambiguous. V was cut by 6 bases and J by 6 bases, with 14 bases left in between. Germline V gives CDR1 MNHEY, CDR2 SMNVEV (reference sequence). The CDR3 covers 13 residues. In DNA, the CDR3 is TGTGCCAGCAGCCCCTTGGCAGGCGCTGAAGCTTTCTTT. Amino acids: CASSPLAGAEAFF.

The CDR3 region has the DNA TGTGCCAGCAGGGCCAGCGGGGGGGCCGGTGCGATTGAGCAGTTCTTC. Its protein product is CASRASGGAGAIEQFF. V is TRBV12-3 or TRBV12-4 and J is TRBJ2-1, with 10 bases lining up with TRBD2. Trimming took 6 bases from V and 9 from J; bases not matched to a gene: 14. This CDR3 region has 16 residues.

This clonotype was seen more than once but under ten times. The CDR3 reads CASSQGRRDREYNEQFF. In DNA form, the CDR3 reads TGTGCCAGCAGCCAGGGGAGACGGGACAGGGAGTACAATGAGCAGTTCTTC. This chain joins TRBV7-8 and TRBJ2-1; 9 positions agree with TRBD1. V lost 5 bases, J lost 4 bases, and 12 bases stayed unmatched. In germline, CDR1 is SGHVS, CDR2 FQNEAQ. The length of the CDR3 is 17 residues.

The table lists this clonotype with many counts. This sequence joins TRBV6-6 and TRBJ2-1; 14 nucleotides match TRBD2. Germline loops: CDR1 MNHNY, CDR2 SVGAGI (reference sequence). The CDR3 extends over 17 amino acids. J was trimmed by 3 bases and V by 7 bases; bases with no gene match: 8. The DNA of the CDR3 is TGTGCCAGCACCTACATGGGACTAGCGGGGGTCTACAATGAGCAGTTCTTC. Protein sequence: CASTYMGLAGVYNEQFF.

The table lists this clonotype with many counts. A junction end diverges from the germline sequence, so it may reflect a read error. The genes are TRBV29-1 and TRBJ1-1, with TRBD1 matching 7 bases. The CDR3 sequence is 15 residues long. In germline, CDR1 is SQVTM, CDR2 ANQGSEA. CDR3 sequence (DNA): TGCAGCGTAGAAGACCGGGACAGAGAGAACACTGAAGCTTTCTTT. As protein: CSVEDRDRENTEAFF.

J is TRBJ2-7 and V is TRBV10-2; D is possibly TRBD2 (6 bases). This CDR3 contains 15 residues. Trimming shortened V by 0 bases and J by 0 bases, and 9 bases separated the two germline ends. The germline V gene has CDR1 WSHSY and CDR2 SAAADI. The CDR3 region is CASSESSGSSYEQYF. The CDR3 nucleotides are TGCGCCAGCAGTGAGTCATCCGGGAGCTCCTACGAGCAGTACTTC.

This chain joins TRBV7-3 and TRBJ1-1; D gene uncertain. Germline lookup yields CDR1 SGHTA and CDR2 FQGTGA. This CDR3 spans 13 amino acids. Trimming left V 5 bases short and J 5 bases short, with 12 bases between. The CDR3 nucleotides are TGTGCCAGCAGCCTCTCTACAGTAACTGAAGCTTTCTTT. It translates to CASSLSTVTEAFF.

V gene TRBV7-2 combines with J gene TRBJ2-3; tentative D call: TRBD1 (7 bases). The CDR3 sequence is 14 residues long. The ends were cut back, 5 bases at V and 5 bases at J, with 14 bases in the middle. Per the germline V gene, CDR1 is SGHTA and CDR2 is FQGNSA. CDR3 protein: CASSLRGAGDTQYF. The CDR3 bases are TGTGCCAGCAGCCTCAGGGGGGCGGGAGATACGCAGTATTTT.

The chain is built from TRBV12-3 or TRBV12-4 and TRBJ2-5; D might be TRBD2 (7 bases). With 6 bases removed from V and 2 bases from J, the gap between germline ends came to 16 bases. This CDR3 comprises 15 residues. CDR3 residues: CASSPEGGRQETQYF. CDR3 bases: TGTGCCAGCAGCCCAGAGGGGGGGAGACAAGAGACCCAGTACTTC.

In this sample, this clonotype turned up many times. The chain has TRBV4-3 and TRBJ1-1, with D possibly being TRBD1 (5 bases). V was pared by 2 bases and J by 5 bases, with 21 bases between. CDR1 and CDR2 (germline): LGHNA, YSLEER. The CDR3 has 17 amino acids. CDR3 sequence (DNA): TGCGCCAGCAGCCAATTTGGGCTGGGGGGTAGGGATACTGAAGCTTTCTTT. This translates into CASSQFGLGGRDTEAFF.

The chain links TRBV2 to TRBJ1-2; D not resolved. CDR3 length equals 13 residues. CDR1 is SNHLY and CDR2 is FYNNEI in the germline V gene. V shed 3 bases and J shed 3 bases, with 8 bases lying between them. CDR3 bases: TGTGCCAGCAGTGACCATGGCGACTATGGCTACACCTTC. It encodes CASSDHGDYGYTF.

This clonotype was observed a handful of times. The V call is TRBV18, the J call TRBJ2-7, with 7 bases matching TRBD1. Germline trimming cut 5 bases from V and 2 bases from J; bases unmatched to any gene: 3. There are 13 residues in the CDR3. CDR1 is KGHSH and CDR2 is LQKENI in the germline V gene. The CDR3 protein is CASSERGPYEQYF. The DNA for the CDR3 is TGTGCCAGCTCAGAGAGGGGGCCCTACGAGCAGTACTTC.

This chain links TRBV9 with TRBJ2-1; 10 positions match TRBD2. The CDR3 extends over 14 amino acids. Trimming removed 4 bases from V and 9 bases from J; junction bases left unmatched: 7. Germline CDR1 SGDLS, CDR2 YYNGEE. The CDR3 protein is CASSPWTSGGEQFF. CDR3 coding DNA: TGTGCCAGCAGCCCATGGACTAGCGGCGGTGAGCAGTTCTTC.

As to this clonotype: The junction and the germline gene differ at one end; a read error may be behind it. The chain has TRBV10-1 and TRBJ2-2, with D hard to call. The CDR3 extends over 14 amino acids. The germline V gene has CDR1 WNHNN and CDR2 SYGVQD (reference sequence). CDR3 region: CASGEPENTGELFF. In DNA form, the CDR3 reads TGCGCCAGCGGTGAACCAGAGAACACCGGGGAGCTGTTTTTT.

There are many counts of this clonotype. This rearrangement joins TRBV5-1 to TRBJ2-1; a possible D gene is TRBD2 (6 bases). This CDR3 region has 14 residues. V lost 3 bases and J lost 8, with 15 bases in between. Germline loops: CDR1 SGHRS, CDR2 YFSETQ. The CDR3 loop is CASSSFGSEHEQFF. The CDR3 DNA sequence: TGCGCCAGCAGCTCCTTCGGGAGTGAGCATGAGCAGTTCTTC.